The 24 T cell receptor beta chains listed next were all sequenced from one sample in a study of cytomegalovirus exposure and HLA in healthy donors. It was with 60 Vbeta and 13 Jbeta primers that the PCR ran. Assay used: immunoSEQ multiplex PCR; TCRdb lists only in-frame clones, some missing. The repertoire holds more than 130,000 clones, roughly 76% seen once, with over 13% in the top ten. Sequenced: PBMCs. The receptors come from a human donor in good health.

The genes are TRBV25-1 and TRBJ2-5; D gene uncertain. The V end lost 1 base, the J end lost 5 bases, and 20 bases lay between the germline ends. This CDR3 is 17 amino acids long. From germline, CDR1 is MGHDK and CDR2 SYGVNS. The CDR3 nucleotides read TGTGCCAGCAGTGAATTTGGGTTGACACCGGCGCCGGAGACCCAGTACTTC. Translated: CASSEFGLTPAPETQYF.

The J gene is TRBJ1-3, the V gene TRBV7-8; D is ambiguous. V lost 1 base and J lost 0, with 10 bases in between. The CDR3 is 16 residues long. Germline assignment: CDR1 SGHVS and CDR2 FQNEAQ. CDR3: CASSLESLSSGNTIYF. CDR3 nucleotides: TGTGCCAGCAGCTTAGAGTCCTTGAGCTCTGGAAACACCATATATTTT.

The V call is TRBV27, the J call TRBJ1-2; D uncertain. With 1 base removed from V and 4 bases from J, the gap between germline ends came to 7 bases. Germline CDR1 reads MNHEY; CDR2 reads SMNVEV (reference sequence). The length of the CDR3 is 13 residues. In DNA form, the CDR3 reads TGTGCCAGCAGTTTATTTCGGGGCTATGGCTACACCTTC. Protein product: CASSLFRGYGYTF.

J is TRBJ1-1 and V is TRBV5-8, with a weak D call TRBD1 (5 bases). CDR1 is SGHTS, CDR2 YDEGEE, per germline. Trimming took 3 bases from V and 11 from J, leaving 14 bases between them. The CDR3 sequence is 12 residues long. The CDR3 nucleotides read TGTGCCAGCAGCTCTAGACAGCTTACGGCTTTCTTT. Its translation is CASSSRQLTAFF.

The chain combines TRBV10-3 with TRBJ2-1, with 10 bases that match TRBD2. V trimming: 3 bases; J trimming: 10 bases; junction bases outside the gene matches: 9. This CDR3 spans 15 amino acids. Germline V gene lookup returns CDR1 ENHRY and CDR2 SYGVKD. The CDR3 coding sequence is TGTGCCATCAGTGACGAAGCTAGCGGGAGAGGCGAGCAGTTCTTC. This gives the protein CAISDEASGRGEQFF.

This clone has only a few counts. The CDR3 loop reads CASSPDRVGETQYF. Here the CDR3 DNA reads TGTGCCAGCAGCCCCGACAGGGTTGGGGAGACCCAGTACTTC. The V call is TRBV11-2, the J call TRBJ2-5, with 7 bases lining up with TRBD1. The CDR3 contains 14 residues. The V gene's germline CDR1 is SGHAT and CDR2 FQNNGV. V shed 5 bases, J shed 5 bases, and the junction held 8 bases outside the gene matches.

This chain links TRBV9 with TRBJ2-1; D is perhaps TRBD2 (6 bases). Germline V lookup: CDR1 SGDLS, CDR2 YYNGEE. Trimming removed 4 bases from V and 2 bases from J, with 13 bases in between. The CDR3 is 15 residues long. In DNA, the CDR3 is TGTGCCAGCAGCTCCCGTAGCGGCCCCTACAATGAGCAGTTCTTC. Its protein product is CASSSRSGPYNEQFF. Together with reference TRBV9 and TRBJ2-1, the CDR3 gives the full variable domain: DSGVTQTPKHLITATGQRVTLRCSPRSGDLSVYWYQQSLDQGLQFLIQYYNGEERAKGNILERFSAQQFPDLHSELNLSSLELGDSALYFCASSSRSGPYNEQFFGPGTRLTVL.

V gene TRBV5-1 combines with J gene TRBJ2-2; tentatively, D is TRBD2 (5 bases). The length of the CDR3 is 17 residues. V dropped 4 bases and J dropped 3 bases, with 19 bases sitting between them. The V gene's germline CDR1 is SGHRS and CDR2 YFSETQ. For the CDR3, the DNA is TGCGCCAGCAGCCAAGATCGGTGGGAGTCGGACACCGGGGAGCTGTTTTTT. Translation: CASSQDRWESDTGELFF.

This clone is a singleton in its sample. This chain links TRBV19 with TRBJ1-5, with D hard to call. Germline V CDR1 and CDR2: LNHDA, SQIVND (reference sequence). V was clipped by 0 bases and J by 5 bases, with 17 bases between them. The CDR3 spans 17 residues. This chain's CDR3 is CASSIEAIGGRDQPQHF. As DNA, the CDR3 is TGTGCCAGTAGTATAGAGGCTATCGGTGGTCGGGATCAGCCCCAGCATTTT.

The CDR3 sequence: CSVARTSGRPQETQYF. CDR3 in DNA: TGCAGCGTTGCAAGGACTAGCGGGCGACCCCAAGAGACCCAGTACTTC. This rearrangement joins TRBV29-1 to TRBJ2-5; 11 positions match TRBD2. Trimming at V came to 4 bases and at J to 1 base, leaving 8 bases not matched to a gene. There are 16 residues in the CDR3. Looked up from germline, CDR1 is SQVTM and CDR2 is ANQGSEA. Full variable domain (outside the CDR3, taken from reference TRBV29-1 and TRBJ2-5): SAVISQKPSRDICQRGTSLTIQCQVDSQVTMMFWYRQQPGQSLTLIATANQGSEATYESGFVIDKFPISRPNLTFSTLTVSNMSPEDSSIYLCSVARTSGRPQETQYFGPGTRLLVL.

This clone was picked up a small number of times. V and J are TRBV28 and TRBJ2-3; no definite D call. Germline lookup yields CDR1 MDHEN and CDR2 SYDVKM. CDR3 length equals 15 residues. Trimming took off 2 bases at V and 0 bases at J, with 9 bases between the two ends. The CDR3 sequence: CASSLAARSTDTQYF. In nucleotides, the CDR3 is TGTGCCAGCAGTTTAGCAGCGCGAAGCACAGATACGCAGTATTTT.

The chain employs TRBV15 and TRBJ2-1; the match to TRBD2 covers 12 bases. The J segment lost 6 bases and the V segment lost 2 bases, leaving 2 bases of the junction unmatched. Germline V gives CDR1 LNHNV, CDR2 YYDKDF (reference sequence). The CDR3 totals 15 residues. DNA for the CDR3: TGTGCCACCAGCAGACTAGCGGGGGGGCTCAATGAGCAGTTCTTC. Protein sequence: CATSRLAGGLNEQFF.

The chain recombines TRBV30 with TRBJ2-7; D uncertain. The CDR3 extends over 11 amino acids. Germline CDR1 GTSNPN, CDR2 SVGIG (reference sequence). The V end was cut by 3 bases, the J end by 2 bases, with 5 bases between. The CDR3 reads CAWSLTYEQYF. The CDR3 coding sequence is TGTGCCTGGAGCCTAACCTACGAGCAGTACTTC.

This clone was counted once. Other DNA sequences in the sample encode the same CDR3. The CDR3 DNA reads as TGCGCCAGCAGCCAAACTAGCGGGAGCTACAATGAGCAGTTCTTC. This translates into CASSQTSGSYNEQFF. V gene TRBV4-1 combines with J gene TRBJ2-1; the match to TRBD2 covers 11 bases. The CDR3 contains 15 residues. Germline V CDR1 and CDR2: MGHRA, YSYEKL. J was trimmed by 3 bases and V by 2 bases; bases with no gene match: 0.

This clone appeared once. The chain recombines TRBV15 with TRBJ2-1, with 16 bases aligning to TRBD2. Germline V gene sequence: CDR1 LNHNV, CDR2 YYDKDF (reference sequence). Trimming took 3 bases from V and 5 from J; bases not matched to a gene: 7. The CDR3 extends over 18 amino acids. The CDR3 nucleotides read TGTGCCACCAGCAGGATGGGACTAGCGGGAGGGCCTGACAATGAGCAGTTCTTC. It yields the protein CATSRMGLAGGPDNEQFF.

Only a few counts were recorded for this clone. The rearrangement uses TRBV10-3 and TRBJ2-2; TRBD2 matches at 8 bases. V gave up 6 bases and J gave up 3 bases; unmatched junction bases: 15. Germline V lookup: CDR1 ENHRY, CDR2 SYGVKD. This CDR3 region has 18 residues. CDR3 bases: TGTGCCATCAGACTCGTTGAACGGGAGGGTTATGACACCGGGGAGCTGTTTTTT. Its protein product is CAIRLVEREGYDTGELFF.

This chain joins TRBV11-3 and TRBJ1-1, with D unclear. Per germline, CDR1 SGHNT and CDR2 YENEEA. The CDR3 is 14 amino acids. V was clipped by 5 bases and J by 4 bases, with 14 bases between them. The CDR3 coding sequence is TGTGCCAGCAGCCTTACAGCACTGGGCACTGAAGCTTTCTTT. It yields the protein CASSLTALGTEAFF.

The CDR3 loop is CASSYSTNRNNEQFF. The CDR3 DNA follows: TGTGCCAGCAGTTACTCGACTAATCGGAACAATGAGCAGTTCTTC. The gene calls are TRBV6-6 and TRBJ2-1, with D possibly matching TRBD2 (5 bases). This CDR3 spans 15 amino acids. The ends were cut back, 0 bases at V and 5 bases at J, with 11 bases in the middle. CDR1 and CDR2 from the germline V gene are MNHNY and SVGAGI (reference sequence).

The chain uses TRBV7-8 and TRBJ2-1, with 10 bases lining up with TRBD2. The CDR3 is made up of 15 amino acids. The germline V gene encodes CDR1 SGHVS and CDR2 FQNEAQ. With V trimmed by 5 bases and J by 10 bases, 11 bases remained unmatched. CDR3 coding DNA: TGTGCCAGCAGCGCAGGTGGGGAGCGGGGGGGGGAGCAGTTCTTC. Amino acid sequence: CASSAGGERGGEQFF.

The chain uses TRBV29-1 and TRBJ2-1; 9 bases are shared with TRBD2. Losses at the gene ends were 6 bases for V and 9 bases for J; bases not matched to a gene: 12. The CDR3 spans 14 residues. Germline values: CDR1 SQVTM, CDR2 ANQGSEA. The chain's CDR3 is CSVAGAGGPVEQFF. The CDR3 coding sequence is TGCAGCGTAGCTGGGGCGGGAGGGCCAGTTGAGCAGTTCTTC.

The V gene is TRBV14, the J gene TRBJ2-1, with 9 bases that match TRBD2. Trimming at V came to 0 bases and at J to 15 bases, leaving 6 bases not matched to a gene. There are 13 residues in the CDR3. The germline gives CDR1 SGHDN, CDR2 FVKESK. CDR3 nucleotide sequence: TGTGCCAGCAGCCAAGAGTTAGCGGGAGCGTTGTTCTTC. Translating gives CASSQELAGALFF.

CDR3 DNA: TGCGCCAGCAGCCACCCTACGATGGGAGTTTCGGGAAACACCATATATTTT. Its protein is CASSHPTMGVSGNTIYF. This chain joins TRBV4-1 and TRBJ1-3; D call uncertain. Germline CDR1 and CDR2: MGHRA and YSYEKL. With 3 bases removed from V and 4 bases from J, the gap between germline ends came to 19 bases. The CDR3 sequence is 17 residues long.

V is TRBV19 and J is TRBJ1-1; tentative D call: TRBD1 (5 bases). The CDR3 has 13 amino acids. The germline V gene has CDR1 LNHDA and CDR2 SQIVND (reference sequence). V dropped 7 bases and J dropped 4 bases, with 13 bases sitting between them. The CDR3 sequence is CASNQGVSTEAFF. CDR3 DNA sequence: TGTGCCAGTAATCAGGGCGTTAGCACTGAAGCTTTCTTT.

The chain is built from TRBV30 and TRBJ2-2; the match to TRBD1 covers 9 bases. With 3 bases clipped from V and 1 base from J, the junction kept 6 bases outside the gene matches. This CDR3 has 16 residues. CDR1 and CDR2 from the germline V gene are GTSNPN and SVGIG (reference sequence). CDR3 loop: CAWRQQGAMNTGELFF. CDR3 nucleotide sequence: TGTGCCTGGAGGCAACAGGGGGCGATGAACACCGGGGAGCTGTTTTTT.